The rows below give T cell receptor beta chains drawn from one sample of a study of somatic mutations in cytotoxic T cells in rheumatoid arthritis. Data came from immunoSEQ multiplex PCR; TCRdb stores just in-frame clones and leaves some out. The sample has fewer than 20,000 clones; around 82% are singletons. Sequences were obtained from CD8+ T cells sorted from blood. These receptors were taken from a woman aged 45-60 years with rheumatoid arthritis. Each CDR3 is given with its conserved first and last residue. A D gene is named only where the DNA matches it firmly.

V gene	J gene	D gene	CDR3 DNA	CDR3 protein
TRBV10-3	TRBJ1-4	-	TGTGCCATCAGTGCGGAAGGGGCCCTTGGGGAAAAACTGTTTTTT	CAISAEGALGEKLFF
TRBV6-1	TRBJ2-1	-	TGTGCCAGCAGTGAAGGTAGGACTCAAATATACAATGAGCAGTTCTTC	CASSEGRTQIYNEQFF
TRBV9	TRBJ2-1	-	TGTGCCAGCAGCGTAGAGGGGGCACGGGCGGGAATCCACAATGAGCAGTTCTTC	CASSVEGARAGIHNEQFF
TRBV19	TRBJ2-2	TRBD2	TGTGCCAGTAGTTCTAGCGGAGGGTCCGGGGAGCTGTTTTTT	CASSSSGGSGELFF
TRBV6-6	TRBJ2-7	TRBD1	TGTGCCAGCAGTTACATGGGACAGGTTTACGAGCAGTACTTC	CASSYMGQVYEQYF
TRBV27	TRBJ1-2	-	TGTGCCAGCAGCCACGGGTCCGGACATGGCTACACCTTC	CASSHGSGHGYTF
TRBV5-3	TRBJ2-7	-	TGTGCCAGAAGCTCAGGGTACGAGCAGTACTTC	CARSSGYEQYF
TRBV30	TRBJ2-1	TRBD1	TGTGCCTGGAGTGTAGGGACAGGGCGCCATGAGCAGTTCTTC	CAWSVGTGRHEQFF
TRBV15	TRBJ1-3	-	TGTGCCACCAGCAGTGTAGGTACTTCTGGAAACACCATATATTTT	CATSSVGTSGNTIYF
TRBV15	TRBJ2-2	TRBD1	TGTGCCACCAGCAGAGGACAGGGTTACACCGGGGAGCTGTTTTTT	CATSRGQGYTGELFF